This T cell receptor (beta chain) stems from a study of cytomegalovirus exposure and HLA in healthy donors. Study results and caveats: For TCR beta chains, V- and J-gene trimming was later linked to a missense DCLRE1C variant. Sequencing likely generated an artifact that appeared as a cluster of highly shared sequence variants.

With 60 Vbeta and 13 Jbeta primers, the PCR was carried out. Here immunoSEQ multiplex PCR was the method, and the copy in TCRdb shows in-frame clones only, minus some. The repertoire holds about 180,000 clones, with around 81% as singletons. This clone was seen a handful of times. Its antigen is not known. Compared with germline, one end of the junction differs, possibly owing to a read error. The CDR3 length is 16 residues. Germline-derived CDR1 and CDR2 are SEHNR and FQNEAQ (reference sequence). These donors, healthy bone marrow donors, were studied. The sample consisted of PBMCs. The J gene is TRBJ2-7, the V gene TRBV7-9, with 10 bases identical to TRBD1. The TCR comes from a man between 35 and 55 years old in good health and CMV-seronegative. As DNA, the CDR3 is TGTTCCAGCCAGGACAGTTCGGGACAGGGGAACTACGAGCAGTACTTC. This encodes CSSQDSSGQGNYEQYF.